Here is one T cell receptor (beta chain) with its context. The antigen remains unidentified. This entry is derived from a study of tissue T cells after allogeneic stem cell transplantation. General study points: Limitations included a small, clinically heterogeneous cohort and limited sampling depth. Anatomically similar tissues had similar TCR repertoires within each patient.

Retrospectively chosen non-transplant comparators had other cancers and at least five gastrointestinal samples, without known gastrointestinal disease. Autopsy tissues included GI tract, liver, skin and lymphoid organs. The CDR3 length is 14 residues. The junction had 6 bases not matched to a gene; V was cut back by 6 bases and J by 2 bases. Germline V gives CDR1 SNHLY, CDR2 FYNNEI. The assay was immunoSEQ multiplex PCR, and TCRdb's table has in-frame clones only and misses some. There are fewer than 2,000 clones in the sample; 73% occur only once, and approximately 12% lies in the top ten. The source material was esophagus tissue, sampled at autopsy. The J gene is TRBJ2-7, the V gene TRBV2, with 8 bases that match TRBD1. This receptor was obtained from a woman aged 18 to 55 with breast cancer. In DNA, the CDR3 is TGTGCCAGCAGCGGGGGACAGGCTCCCTACGAGCAGTACTTC. It yields the protein CASSGGQAPYEQYF.